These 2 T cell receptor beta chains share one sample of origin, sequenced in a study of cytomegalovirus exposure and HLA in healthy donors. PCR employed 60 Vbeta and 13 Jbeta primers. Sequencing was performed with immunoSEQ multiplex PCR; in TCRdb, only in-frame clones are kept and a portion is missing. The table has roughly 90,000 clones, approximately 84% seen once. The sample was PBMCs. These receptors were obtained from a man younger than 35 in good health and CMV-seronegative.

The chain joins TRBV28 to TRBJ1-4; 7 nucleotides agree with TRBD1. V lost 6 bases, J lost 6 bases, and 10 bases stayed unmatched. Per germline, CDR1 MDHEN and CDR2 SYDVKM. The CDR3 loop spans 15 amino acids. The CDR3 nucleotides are TGTGCCAGCAGACCCCTCACAGGGGAGTATGAAAAACTGTTTTTT. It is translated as CASRPLTGEYEKLFF.

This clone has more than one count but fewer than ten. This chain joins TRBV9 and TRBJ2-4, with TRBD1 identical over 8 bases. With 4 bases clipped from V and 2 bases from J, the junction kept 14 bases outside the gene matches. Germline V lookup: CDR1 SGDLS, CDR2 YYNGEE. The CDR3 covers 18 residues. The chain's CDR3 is CASSPDPPGGLTKNIQYF. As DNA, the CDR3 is TGTGCCAGCAGCCCAGACCCCCCAGGGGGCTTGACCAAAAACATTCAGTACTTC.